Listed here are 24 T cell receptor beta chains from one sample, sequenced in a study of T-cell reconstitution after alpha-beta-depleted transplantation in children (dated by TCRdb to the mid-2010s). Libraries were constructed by PCR. Sequencing was carried out with an Illumina HiSeq 2500. To normalize quantification of the TCRbeta repertoire, the TCR libraries were built with molecular barcoding that relied on unique molecular identifiers. TCRdb cleaned the public reads at Q25 with fastp, built clones with MiXCR and kept in-frame beta chains. For every CDR3 protein sequence, its rows merge into one entry that carries the most common genes and DNA. This sample holds around 3,000 distinct CDR3 sequences; about 20% were observed only once. The ten largest clones capture around two fifths of the sample. This sample's time point label indicates: day 60 (about 2 months) after transplantation. The meaning of the sample's treatment or condition label: allogeneic hematopoietic cell transplantation with graft depleted of TCRalphabeta T cells and CD19 B cells.

The material was PBMCs, mostly from graft donor cells, obtained 60 days after TCRalphabeta/CD19-depleted stem cell transplant. The receptors were sampled from a female patient under 18 who had a stem cell transplant for acute lymphoblastic leukemia, so the T cells may come from the graft donor.

The chain couples TRBV20-1 to TRBJ1-5; no clear D gene. Trimming removed 7 bases at V and 7 bases at J, with 26 bases between. The V gene's germline CDR1 is DFQATT and CDR2 SNEGSKA (reference sequence). The CDR3 loop spans 16 amino acids. Written as DNA, the CDR3 is TGCAGTGAAAGGCCCCTCGTTTGGCGGCACGTCCAGCCCCAGCATTTT. Protein: CSERPLVWRHVQPQHF.

This clonotype was seen many times. The chain employs TRBV5-1 and TRBJ2-2; D uncertain. This CDR3 is built from 16 residues. The V and J ends lost 0 bases and 10 bases respectively, with 19 bases between them. Looked up from germline, CDR1 is SGHRS and CDR2 is YFSETQ. For the CDR3, the DNA is TGCGCCAGCAGCTTGGCCGCTTCAGTTGGTTTCCCGGAGCTGTTTTTT. Translating gives CASSLAASVGFPELFF.

This clonotype was observed a single time. The V and J genes are TRBV3-1 and TRBJ1-5; D uncertain. Trimming left V 0 bases short and J 3 bases short, with 3 bases between. This CDR3 spans 13 amino acids. Germline V lookup: CDR1 LGHDT, CDR2 YNNKEL (reference sequence). CDR3 coding DNA: TGTGCCAGCAGCCAAGATCCCAATCAGCCCCAGCATTTT. Its translation: CASSQDPNQPQHF.

This clonotype is classed as medium-sized. The rearrangement links TRBV12-3 or TRBV12-4 to TRBJ1-3; D remains unclear. The V and J ends lost 8 bases and 8 bases respectively, with 10 bases between them. This CDR3 spans 11 amino acids. The CDR3 DNA follows: TGTGCCAGCGGAACCCTGGACACCATATATTTT. Protein: CASGTLDTIYF.

This clonotype was picked up many times. The chain employs TRBV28 and TRBJ1-6, with 7 bases identical to TRBD1. Germline V gives CDR1 MDHEN, CDR2 SYDVKM. Trimming took 7 bases from V and 12 from J; bases not matched to a gene: 9. This CDR3 contains 13 residues. CDR3 DNA sequence: TGTGCCAGCACCGGGACAGCCTTTGAACCCCTCCACTTT. Translated, it gives CASTGTAFEPLHF.

As to this clonotype: One end of the junction is discordant with germline, which a read error may explain. The V and J genes are TRBV5-6 and TRBJ1-2; D is unresolved. Germline CDR1 SGHDT, CDR2 YYEEEE. The CDR3 is 14 residues long. The CDR3 DNA reads TGTGCCAGCAGTCCGGATGGGTTTTGGTACGGCTACCCCTTC. Protein product: CASSPDGFWYGYPF.

The sample holds a few counts of this clonotype. The chain recombines TRBV3-1 with TRBJ2-3; the D is unclear. V lost 11 bases and J lost 2, with 20 bases in between. CDR1 and CDR2 (germline): LGHDT, YNNKEL (reference sequence). The CDR3 loop spans 15 amino acids. CDR3 sequence (DNA): TGTGCCTGCTCCCCGCGCTGGGTTAACACAGATACGCAGTATTTT. Protein sequence: CACSPRWVNTDTQYF.

This clonotype appeared a single time. J is TRBJ2-3 and V is TRBV7-9, with D unclear. Between the trimmed V and J ends, which lost 8 bases and 0 bases, there was a span of 15 bases. Per germline, CDR1 SEHNR and CDR2 FQNEAQ (reference sequence). The CDR3 is 15 residues long. The CDR3 protein is CASLQFLASTDTQYF. The CDR3 region has the DNA TGTGCCAGCCTGCAGTTCCTCGCTAGCACAGATACGCAGTATTTT. Complete variable domain (other parts from reference TRBV7-9 and TRBJ2-3): DTGVSQNPRHKITKRGQNVTFRCDPISEHNRLYWYRQTLGQGPEFLTYFQNEAQLEKSRLLSDRFSAERPKGSFSTLEIQRTEQGDSAMYLCASLQFLASTDTQYFGPGTRLTVL.

By share, this clonotype counts as medium-sized. This rearrangement joins TRBV7-2 to TRBJ2-5, with unresolved D. V lost 2 bases to trimming and J lost 3 bases, with 1 base between them. Germline assignment: CDR1 SGHTA and CDR2 FQGNSA. The CDR3 runs to 11 residues. The CDR3 protein is CASSLKETQYF. CDR3 nucleotides: TGTGCCAGCAGCTTAAAAGAGACCCAGTACTTC.

Here the CDR3 DNA reads TGTGGGGCCAGTGATTCTTTAAGGAGTGGGGAGCTGTTTTTT. Amino acids: CGASDSLRSGELFF. The V call is TRBV24-1, the J call TRBJ2-2; no reliable D call. Germline-derived CDR1 and CDR2 are KGHDR and SFDVKD. This CDR3 region has 14 residues.

The J gene is TRBJ1-5, the V gene TRBV5-5; TRBD1 matches at 8 bases. The CDR3 contains 16 residues. Germline-derived CDR1 and CDR2 are SGHKS and YYEKEE (reference sequence). Unmatched junction bases numbered 3, after V lost 0 bases and J lost 1 base. In DNA form, the CDR3 reads TGTGCCAGCAGCTTGGAGACAGGGGAGAGCAATCAGCCCCAGCATTTT. This gives the protein CASSLETGESNQPQHF.

The chain couples TRBV6-1 to TRBJ1-2, with 11 bases fitting TRBD1. Germline CDR1 and CDR2: MNHNS and SASEGT. CDR3 length: 14 residues. V lost 4 bases and J lost 7; bases outside the gene matches: 5. DNA for the CDR3: TGTGCCAGCAGTGCCTCCGGGACAGGGGGTGGCTACACCTTC. Residues: CASSASGTGGGYTF.

Judged by abundance, this clonotype is medium-sized. V is TRBV12-3 or TRBV12-4 and J is TRBJ2-7, with D possibly matching TRBD1 (6 bases). V shed 3 bases and J shed 3 bases, with 9 bases lying between them. CDR3 length equals 13 residues. The CDR3 DNA follows: TGTGCCAGCAGTTTCAGGGGAATCTACGAGCAGTACTTC. As protein: CASSFRGIYEQYF.

The sample holds many counts of this clonotype. The gene calls are TRBV6-2 or TRBV6-3 and TRBJ2-1; D might be TRBD1 (6 bases). CDR3 length equals 16 residues. CDR1 is MNHEY, CDR2 SVGEGT, per germline. V was clipped by 4 bases and J by 2 bases, with 15 bases between them. CDR3 protein: CASSWLGTQPYNEQFF. DNA for the CDR3: TGTGCCAGCAGTTGGCTAGGGACACAACCCTACAATGAGCAGTTCTTC.

This clonotype came up many times. The chain recombines TRBV2 with TRBJ2-1, with D tentatively TRBD1 (6 bases). In germline, CDR1 is SNHLY, CDR2 FYNNEI. Between the trimmed V and J ends, which lost 4 bases and 4 bases, there was a span of 14 bases. This CDR3 has 15 amino acids. The CDR3 bases are TGTGCCAGCAGTGCAGGGGCAGGGGTATACAATGAGCAGTTCTTC. Residues: CASSAGAGVYNEQFF. Full variable domain (rest looked up from reference TRBV2 and TRBJ2-1): EPEVTQTPSHQVTQMGQEVILRCVPISNHLYFYWYRQILGQKVEFLVSFYNNEISEKSEIFDDQFSVERPDGSNFTLKIRSTKLEDSAMYFCASSAGAGVYNEQFFGPGTRLTVL.

Ten or more counts support this clonotype. The chain uses TRBV19 and TRBJ2-3; TRBD1 agrees at 7 bases. CDR3 length: 16 residues. V was clipped by 8 bases and J by 2 bases; unmatched bases: 13. In germline, CDR1 is LNHDA, CDR2 SQIVND (reference sequence). In DNA form, the CDR3 reads TGTGCCAGTGCCGGGACAGCAGTTCGGGCCACAGATACGCAGTATTTT. It encodes CASAGTAVRATDTQYF.

This clonotype was observed at least ten times. This chain links TRBV27 with TRBJ1-6, with D unclear. The CDR3 consists of 18 residues. V was clipped by 0 bases and J by 0 bases, with 12 bases between them. In germline, CDR1 is MNHEY, CDR2 SMNVEV (reference sequence). This CDR3 is CASSLSFLGSSYNSPLHF. The CDR3 nucleotides are TGTGCCAGCAGTTTATCGTTTTTAGGAAGCTCCTATAATTCACCCCTCCACTTT.

This clonotype was seen at least ten times. The CDR3 reads CASSYGQGISYEQYF. CDR3 DNA: TGTGCCAGCAGTTACGGACAGGGCATCTCCTACGAGCAGTACTTC. The chain joins TRBV27 to TRBJ2-7, with 8 nucleotides matching TRBD1. Trimming removed 4 bases from V and 0 bases from J; junction bases left unmatched: 5. CDR1 and CDR2 (germline): MNHEY, SMNVEV (reference sequence). The CDR3 covers 15 residues.

By share, this clonotype counts as medium-sized. The rearrangement joins TRBV14 to TRBJ2-3, with 11 bases identical to TRBD1. The germline CDR1 and CDR2 sequences are SGHDN and FVKESK. V shed 8 bases, J shed 3 bases, and the junction held 4 bases outside the gene matches. CDR3 length equals 14 residues. The CDR3: CASPGTGGTDTQYF. The DNA for the CDR3 is TGTGCCAGCCCTGGGACAGGGGGAACAGATACGCAGTATTTT.

This clonotype is medium-sized (0.01 to 0.1%) within its sample. The gene calls are TRBV12-3 or TRBV12-4 and TRBJ2-3, with D tentatively TRBD2 (6 bases). Trimming left V 6 bases short and J 0 bases short, with 10 bases between. The CDR3 totals 14 residues. The CDR3 nucleotides read TGTGCCAGCAGCCCTCGGGGGAGCACAGATACGCAGTATTTT. The encoded protein is CASSPRGSTDTQYF.

This clonotype was picked up many times. The chain uses TRBV5-8 and TRBJ2-1, with D perhaps assigned TRBD1 or TRBD2 (5 bases each). Trimming shortened V by 5 bases and J by 5 bases, and 17 bases separated the two germline ends. CDR1 and CDR2 from the germline V gene are SGHTS and YDEGEE. The CDR3 runs to 15 residues. For the CDR3, the DNA is TGTGCCAGCAGGTGGGACGATCGGGGAGACAATGAGCAGTTCTTC. This sequence encodes CASRWDDRGDNEQFF.

This clonotype has ten or more counts. V and J are TRBV3-1 and TRBJ1-5, with unresolved D. The CDR3 has 15 amino acids. Trimming stripped 3 bases from V and 4 bases from J, with 13 bases between. Germline lookup yields CDR1 LGHDT and CDR2 YNNKEL (reference sequence). The CDR3 bases are TGTGCCAGCAGCCAGGGCGCGGGGTCTAATCAGCCCCAGCATTTT. This encodes CASSQGAGSNQPQHF.

This clonotype has only a few counts. The chain carries TRBV3-1 and TRBJ2-7; D is uncertain. The CDR3 totals 9 residues. Germline-derived CDR1 and CDR2 are LGHDT and YNNKEL (reference sequence). The CDR3 is CASCQPRSV. The CDR3 nucleotides are TGTGCCTCCTGCCAGCCGAGGTCGGTC.

This clonotype counts as medium-sized. The chain joins TRBV3-1 to TRBJ2-7; D might be TRBD1 or TRBD2, each matching 5 bases. This CDR3 is 14 amino acids long. V was shortened by 1 base and J by 2 bases, with 9 bases between the two germline ends. Germline V gene data show CDR1 as LGHDT and CDR2 as YNNKEL (reference sequence). DNA of the CDR3: TGTGCCAGCAGCCAAGGAGGGGCCACCTACGAGCAGTACTTC. As protein: CASSQGGATYEQYF.